The 18 T cell receptor beta chains listed next were all sequenced from one sample in a study of shared clonotypes between healthy human individuals. TCRdb's table, derived via immunoSEQ multiplex PCR, lists solely in-frame clones and lacks some. This table holds 450,000 to 500,000 clones, almost 80% found once. The specimen was PBMCs. These receptors were obtained from a woman aged 40 to 50 in good health. Some clones in this sample may be carry-over from other donors' samples.

The CDR3, as DNA: TGTGCCAGTAGTATCGACACCCGGGGACTAGCGGATACGCAGTATTTT. Translating it yields CASSIDTRGLADTQYF. The gene calls are TRBV19 and TRBJ2-3; TRBD2 agrees at 10 bases. The germline CDR1 and CDR2 sequences are LNHDA and SQIVND (reference sequence). Trimming took 3 bases from V and 6 from J; bases not matched to a gene: 9. The CDR3 has 16 amino acids.

This clone occurred a few times. This chain's CDR3 is CASSWYRGLAGYNEQFF. The CDR3 DNA follows: TGTGCCAGCAGCTGGTACAGGGGACTAGCGGGGTACAATGAGCAGTTCTTC. The rearrangement joins TRBV5-6 to TRBJ2-1; 13 positions agree with TRBD2. V shed 3 bases and J 4 bases; nucleotides not matched to a gene: 7. Germline V CDR1 and CDR2: SGHDT, YYEEEE. The CDR3 contains 17 residues.

The rearrangement joins TRBV5-1 to TRBJ2-7, with 8 bases aligning to TRBD2. This CDR3 spans 16 amino acids. The germline gives CDR1 SGHRS, CDR2 YFSETQ. V lost 1 base to trimming and J lost 3 bases; unmatched junction nucleotides: 9. The chain's CDR3 is CASSLQGLGDGYEQYF. The CDR3 coding sequence is TGCGCCAGCAGCTTGCAGGGACTAGGGGACGGCTACGAGCAGTACTTC.

The genes are TRBV9 and TRBJ2-1; 8 positions match TRBD2. Germline assignment: CDR1 SGDLS and CDR2 YYNGEE. The length of the CDR3 is 14 residues. J lost 9 bases, V lost 4 bases, and 9 bases had no gene match. This CDR3 is CASSSGLGGAEQFF. DNA for the CDR3: TGTGCCAGCAGCTCGGGACTCGGGGGGGCTGAGCAGTTCTTC. The whole variable domain, remainder taken from reference TRBV9 and TRBJ2-1, is DSGVTQTPKHLITATGQRVTLRCSPRSGDLSVYWYQQSLDQGLQFLIQYYNGEERAKGNILERFSAQQFPDLHSELNLSSLELGDSALYFCASSSGLGGAEQFFGPGTRLTVL.

V and J are TRBV27 and TRBJ1-4; D is ambiguous. The CDR3 sequence is 13 residues long. V lost 2 bases and J lost 8, with 9 bases in between. Germline values: CDR1 MNHEY, CDR2 SMNVEV (reference sequence). In nucleotides, the CDR3 is TGTGCCAGCAGTTTACGGCGGCTAGAAAAACTGTTTTTT. Amino acids: CASSLRRLEKLFF.

The rearrangement links TRBV28 to TRBJ2-1; D may match TRBD1 or TRBD2 (5 bases each). Between the trimmed V and J ends, which lost 3 bases and 10 bases, there was a span of 22 bases. The CDR3 is made up of 16 amino acids. CDR1 is MDHEN, CDR2 SYDVKM, per germline. CDR3 loop: CASSFSLGTPFLEQFF. The CDR3 coding sequence is TGTGCCAGCAGTTTTTCGCTTGGGACCCCCTTCCTCGAGCAGTTCTTC.

V is TRBV5-4 and J is TRBJ2-7, with 7 nucleotides matching TRBD1. V lost 5 bases, J lost 6 bases, and 11 bases stayed unmatched. The CDR3 covers 14 residues. Germline V gene sequence: CDR1 SGHNT, CDR2 YYREEE (reference sequence). The CDR3 region has the DNA TGTGCCAGCAGGGCTGACAGGGTGGCGGCCGAGCAGTACTTC. The encoded protein is CASRADRVAAEQYF.

J is TRBJ1-5 and V is TRBV29-1, with 7 bases fitting TRBD1. The CDR3 has 13 residues. V dropped 5 bases and J dropped 4; count of bases not matched to a gene: 5. The germline gives CDR1 SQVTM, CDR2 ANQGSEA. The CDR3 bases are TGCAGCGTTCGCACAGGGGTAAATCAGCCCCAGCATTTT. As protein: CSVRTGVNQPQHF.

The V gene is TRBV30, the J gene TRBJ2-3, with 8 bases fitting TRBD2. The V segment lost 6 bases and the J segment 4 bases; nucleotides outside the gene matches: 6. This CDR3 is built from 13 residues. CDR1 GTSNPN and CDR2 SVGIG come from the germline V gene (reference sequence). CDR3 nucleotides: TGTGCCTGCGGGAGGGCCATCGCAGATACGCAGTATTTT. It is translated as CACGRAIADTQYF.

V is TRBV19 and J is TRBJ2-5; D is ambiguous. Germline V gene lookup returns CDR1 LNHDA and CDR2 SQIVND (reference sequence). Trimming took off 3 bases at V and 5 bases at J, with 13 bases between the two ends. This CDR3 spans 14 amino acids. The CDR3 is CASSILGSRETQYF. The CDR3 DNA follows: TGTGCCAGTAGTATTTTGGGCAGCCGCGAGACCCAGTACTTC.

This clone appeared a few times. The chain is built from TRBV19 and TRBJ1-3, with D unclear. The V gene lost 7 bases and the J gene lost 3 bases, with 7 bases spanning the gap. The germline CDR1 and CDR2 sequences are LNHDA and SQIVND (reference sequence). The CDR3 has 12 residues. CDR3 region: CASNFLGNTIYF. DNA of the CDR3: TGTGCCAGTAACTTCCTTGGAAACACCATATATTTT. Using reference TRBV19 and TRBJ1-3 for the parts outside the CDR3, the full variable domain is DGGITQSPKYLFRKEGQNVTLSCEQNLNHDAMYWYRQDPGQGLRLIYYSQIVNDFQKGDIAEGYSVSREKKESFPLTVTSAQKNPTAFYLCASNFLGNTIYFGEGSWLTVV.

The rearrangement links TRBV10-3 to TRBJ2-1, with a tentative D call TRBD2 (5 bases). The CDR3 spans 15 residues. Germline CDR1 is ENHRY and CDR2 is SYGVKD. V dropped 4 bases and J dropped 4 bases, with 14 bases sitting between them. The chain's CDR3 is CAISGSGDRYNEQFF. The CDR3 DNA reads TGTGCCATCAGTGGAAGCGGAGATCGGTACAATGAGCAGTTCTTC.

V is TRBV11-2 and J is TRBJ2-5, with 7 bases lining up with TRBD1. The CDR3 consists of 13 residues. J gave up 5 bases and V 5 bases, and 5 bases lay outside the gene matches. Germline values: CDR1 SGHAT, CDR2 FQNNGV. The DNA of the CDR3 is TGTGCCAGCAGCCCGGACAGGCTGGAGACCCAGTACTTC. Its translation is CASSPDRLETQYF.

V and J are TRBV5-1 and TRBJ2-7, with a tentative D call TRBD2 (6 bases). The V gene's germline CDR1 is SGHRS and CDR2 YFSETQ. Deletions cut 0 bases from V and 4 bases from J, with 11 bases between. This CDR3 spans 14 amino acids. The CDR3 here is CASSLGVEGYEQYF. The CDR3, as DNA: TGCGCCAGCAGCTTGGGGGTGGAGGGGTACGAGCAGTACTTC.

The sample holds a few counts of this clone. The chain combines TRBV5-4 with TRBJ2-5; D is unresolved. The CDR3 consists of 12 residues. The V and J ends lost 0 bases and 7 bases respectively, with 7 bases between them. Germline loops: CDR1 SGHNT, CDR2 YYREEE (reference sequence). CDR3 nucleotides: TGTGCCAGCAGCTTGGTGTTGGGGACCCAGTACTTC. It yields the protein CASSLVLGTQYF.

The count of this clone is one. This chain joins TRBV5-1 and TRBJ2-5; 11 positions match TRBD2. This CDR3 is 19 amino acids long. Germline values: CDR1 SGHRS, CDR2 YFSETQ. Trimming took 0 bases from V and 3 from J; bases not matched to a gene: 13. CDR3 in amino acids: CASSLALVAGGVVEETQYF. The DNA for the CDR3 is TGCGCCAGCAGCTTGGCCTTGGTAGCGGGAGGGGTTGTGGAAGAGACCCAGTACTTC.

The sample holds a few counts of this clone. The CDR3 DNA is TGTGCCAGCAGCTCGGCAGGGGGCAGCGGGGAGCTGTTTTTT. It encodes CASSSAGGSGELFF. The chain joins TRBV7-3 to TRBJ2-2; 8 positions agree with TRBD1. Trimming at V came to 4 bases and at J to 7 bases, leaving 5 bases not matched to a gene. This CDR3 spans 14 amino acids. Germline V CDR1 and CDR2: SGHTA, FQGTGA.

This clone was seen a few times. The sample holds other DNA sequences that translate to the same CDR3. The rearrangement uses TRBV5-4 and TRBJ2-2, with D hard to call. Trimming pared 0 bases from V and 4 bases from J, leaving 7 bases between. Germline loops: CDR1 SGHNT, CDR2 YYREEE (reference sequence). The CDR3 is 14 residues long. The DNA of the CDR3 is TGTGCCAGCAGCTTGGATAGGGTCACCGGGGAGCTGTTTTTT. Translated: CASSLDRVTGELFF.